The following is a TCR beta chain sequence with its context. Its antigen is not known. This entry comes from a study of shared clonotypes between healthy human individuals. Sequencing used immunoSEQ multiplex PCR; TCRdb keeps in-frame clones, though not all of them. The sample includes about 1.5 million clones, approximately 98% of them seen just once. V shed 3 bases and J shed 2 bases, with 9 bases lying between them. CDR1 is SGHTS, CDR2 YDEGEE, per germline. The length of the CDR3 is 13 residues. The study, taken as a whole, reports: Estimated richness values were generally larger in naive subsets than in memory subsets. It was expected that sequencing depth would affect clonotype sharing among donors.

It was into CD45RA+ naive and CD45RA-negative memory subsets that the CD4+ cells were split. The clonotype comes from a man aged 25-40 years in good health. Sequenced: naive CD4+ T cells sorted from blood. This sample's subset: CD45RA+ positively selected. The V gene is TRBV5-8, the J gene TRBJ2-7; D possibly uses TRBD1 or TRBD2 (5 bases each). For the CDR3, the DNA is TGTGCCAGCAGCTGGGACCGAGCCTACGAGCAGTACTTC. Its translation: CASSWDRAYEQYF.